This paragraph reports one TCR beta chain. Its antigen is not known. Looked up from germline, CDR1 is SGDLS and CDR2 is YYNGEE. V was pared by 0 bases and J by 5 bases, with 9 bases of the junction left unmatched. The CDR3 consists of 17 residues. These data belong to a study of T cells in Graves' hyperthyroidism and ophthalmopathy. The wider study: Initial diagnosis, before any treatment, was when peripheral blood was collected.

General study findings and limits: Most clonotypes expanded in the thyroid (above 0.001) were also present in blood. Ophthalmopathy was distinguished from stable hyperthyroidism by 13 V-J signatures.

Using roughly 9.4 ml of fresh peripheral blood, PBMCs were prepared. Amplification of TCR beta CDR3 regions was performed using RNA transcripts as template. The HTBI primer set was used in a first-round RT-PCR of the TCR CDR3. Using its own MiXCR run on the multiplex PCR reads, TCRdb lists one record per CDR3 protein. The table shows some 760,000 distinct CDR3 sequences, with around 13% occurring only once. V usage is TRBV9 and J usage is TRBJ2-2; TRBD2 agrees at 8 bases. The TCR was taken from a woman younger than 30 with Graves' hyperthyroidism. The sequenced sample consisted of blood. The CDR3 reads CASSVAFGGGFTGELFF. CDR3 nucleotides: TGTGCCAGCAGCGTAGCTTTTGGCGGGGGGTTTACCGGGGAGCTGTTTTTT.